These T cell receptor beta chains were read from a single sample in a study of OX40 agonist ivuxolimab in advanced cancers. Clones were sequenced by immunoSEQ multiplex PCR, and TCRdb holds only the in-frame ones, with some missing. Of 30,000 to 40,000 clones listed, 80% to 90% were seen once; the top ten hold about 43%. The input for sequencing was CD4+ or CD8+ T cells sorted from blood, taken in a trial of the OX40 agonist ivuxolimab. All receptors come from an adult with an advanced solid tumor such as melanoma, head and neck, liver or kidney cancer. Both conserved end residues are part of each CDR3. A D gene is named only where the DNA matches it firmly. Clone size is given for some rows only: seen once, a few or many times, or a class if the clone is expanded.

j_gene | d_gene | v_gene | abundance | CDR3nt | CDR3aa
TRBJ2-2 | NA | TRBV28 | NA | TGTGCCAGCAGTCTGCAGAGTAGTACCGGGGAGCTGTTTTTT | CASSLQSSTGELFF
TRBJ2-5 | TRBD1 | TRBV6-6 | NA | TGTGCCAGCAGCCGCCCGACAGGGGGCGAGGAGACCCAGTACTTC | CASSRPTGGEETQYF
TRBJ1-2 | NA | TRBV4-3 | NA | TGCGCCAGCAGCCAACGGACCGCCTATGGCTACACCTTC | CASSQRTAYGYTF
TRBJ2-1 | TRBD2 | TRBV6-1 | once | TGTGCCAGCAGTGAAACGGGACTAGCCGACAATGAGCAGTTCTTC | CASSETGLADNEQFF
TRBJ2-4 | TRBD1 | TRBV4-3 | once | TGCGCCAGCAGCCAGTACCATGGTGGACAGGGCGACATTCAGTACTTC | CASSQYHGGQGDIQYF
TRBJ1-1 | NA | TRBV7-2 | NA | TGTGCCAACGAAAACCCCAAACTGGGCACTGAAGCTTTCTTT | CANENPKLGTEAFF
TRBJ2-7 | TRBD2 | TRBV30 | few | TGTGCCTGGAAGCTCGGGGGGGCCTCCGAGCAGTACTTC | CAWKLGGASEQYF
TRBJ1-1 | NA | TRBV29-1 | many | TGCAGCGCACTACATTTGGAGGGGCTGAACACTGAAGCTTTCTTT | CSALHLEGLNTEAFF
TRBJ2-2 | TRBD1 | TRBV7-8 | NA | TGTGCCAGCAGCTATTGGACAGGCTCCGGGGAGCTGTTTTTT | CASSYWTGSGELFF
TRBJ1-2 | NA | TRBV6-5 | NA | TGTGCCAGCAGTTACGTCCTGGGCGGGGACTATGGCTACACCTTC | CASSYVLGGDYGYTF